This TCR beta chain was recovered during a study of blood T cell repertoires in COVID-19. Study-wide context: The cDNA or gDNA used as material had been derived from T cells, B-cell-depleted T cells, or PBMCs.

In its sample, this clone was seen once. Per the authors' pipeline: Reference gene primer amplification gave estimated nucleated cell counts. This table comes from immunoSEQ multiplex PCR, and its TCRdb copy is limited to in-frame clones, with some not included. Clone size and the V and J calls come from that table; the DNA yielded D and trimming. The profile shows approximately 91,000 clones, around four fifths of them singletons. The clonotype was recovered from a woman of 80 years or more with acute or convalescent COVID-19. Material for sequencing was peripheral blood.

CDR3 nucleotide sequence: TGTGCCAGCGGATCCCTAGACAGGGGGCTAGGCTACACCTTC. This translates into CASGSLDRGLGYTF. This chain uses TRBV28 with TRBJ1-2; 10 bases align to TRBD1. V lost 8 bases, J lost 8 bases, and 11 bases stayed unmatched. The CDR3 covers 14 residues. Germline assignment: CDR1 MDHEN and CDR2 SYDVKM.